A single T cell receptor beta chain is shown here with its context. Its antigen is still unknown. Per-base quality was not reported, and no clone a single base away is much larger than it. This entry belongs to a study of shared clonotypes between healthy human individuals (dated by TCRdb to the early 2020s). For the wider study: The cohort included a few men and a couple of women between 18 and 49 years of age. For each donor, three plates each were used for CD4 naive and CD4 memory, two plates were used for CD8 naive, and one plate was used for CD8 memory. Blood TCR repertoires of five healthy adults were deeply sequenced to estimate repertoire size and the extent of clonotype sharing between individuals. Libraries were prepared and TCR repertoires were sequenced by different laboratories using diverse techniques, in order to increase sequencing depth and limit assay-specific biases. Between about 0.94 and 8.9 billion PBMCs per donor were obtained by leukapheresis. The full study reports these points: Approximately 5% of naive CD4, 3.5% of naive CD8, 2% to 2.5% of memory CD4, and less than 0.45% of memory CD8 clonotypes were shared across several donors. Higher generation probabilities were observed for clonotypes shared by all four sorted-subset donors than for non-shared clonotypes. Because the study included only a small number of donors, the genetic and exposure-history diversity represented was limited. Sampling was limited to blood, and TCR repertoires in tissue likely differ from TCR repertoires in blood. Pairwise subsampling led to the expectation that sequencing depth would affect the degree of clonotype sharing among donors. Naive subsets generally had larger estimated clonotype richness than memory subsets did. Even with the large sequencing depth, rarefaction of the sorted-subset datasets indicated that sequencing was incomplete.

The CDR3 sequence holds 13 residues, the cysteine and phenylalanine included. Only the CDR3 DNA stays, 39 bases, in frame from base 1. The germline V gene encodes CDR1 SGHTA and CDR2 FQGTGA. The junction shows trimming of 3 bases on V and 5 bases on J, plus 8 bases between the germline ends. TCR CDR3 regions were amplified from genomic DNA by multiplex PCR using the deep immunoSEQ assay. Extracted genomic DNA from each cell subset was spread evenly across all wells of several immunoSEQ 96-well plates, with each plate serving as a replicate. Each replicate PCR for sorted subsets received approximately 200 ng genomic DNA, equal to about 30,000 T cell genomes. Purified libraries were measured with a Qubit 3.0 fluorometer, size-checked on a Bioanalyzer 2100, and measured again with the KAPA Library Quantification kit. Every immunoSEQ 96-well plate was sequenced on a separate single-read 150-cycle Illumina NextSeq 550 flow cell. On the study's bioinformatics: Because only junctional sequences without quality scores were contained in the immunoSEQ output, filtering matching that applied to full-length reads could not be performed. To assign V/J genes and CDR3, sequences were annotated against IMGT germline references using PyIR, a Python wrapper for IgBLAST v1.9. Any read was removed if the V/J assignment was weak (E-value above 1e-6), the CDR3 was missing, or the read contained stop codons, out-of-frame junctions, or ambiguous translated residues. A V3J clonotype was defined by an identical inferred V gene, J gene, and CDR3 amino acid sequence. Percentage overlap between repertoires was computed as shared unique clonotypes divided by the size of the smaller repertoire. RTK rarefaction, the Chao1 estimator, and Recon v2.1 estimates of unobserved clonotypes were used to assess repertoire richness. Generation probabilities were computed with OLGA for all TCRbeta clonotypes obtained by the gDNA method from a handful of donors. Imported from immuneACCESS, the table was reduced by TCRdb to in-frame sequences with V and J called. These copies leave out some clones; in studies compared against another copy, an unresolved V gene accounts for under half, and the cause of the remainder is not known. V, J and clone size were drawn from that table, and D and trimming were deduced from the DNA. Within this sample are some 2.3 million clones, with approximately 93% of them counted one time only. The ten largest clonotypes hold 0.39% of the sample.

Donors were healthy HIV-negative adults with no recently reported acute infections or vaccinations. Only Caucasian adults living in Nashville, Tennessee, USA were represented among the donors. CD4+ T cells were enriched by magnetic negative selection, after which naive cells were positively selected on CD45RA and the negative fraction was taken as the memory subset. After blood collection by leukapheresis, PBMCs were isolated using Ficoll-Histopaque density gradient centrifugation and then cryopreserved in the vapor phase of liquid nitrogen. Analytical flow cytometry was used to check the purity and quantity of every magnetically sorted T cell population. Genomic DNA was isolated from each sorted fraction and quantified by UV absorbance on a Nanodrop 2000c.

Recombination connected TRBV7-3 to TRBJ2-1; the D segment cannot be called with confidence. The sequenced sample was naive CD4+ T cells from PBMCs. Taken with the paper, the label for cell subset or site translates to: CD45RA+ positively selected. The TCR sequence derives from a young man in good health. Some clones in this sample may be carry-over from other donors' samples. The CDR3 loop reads CASSLSVDNEQFF. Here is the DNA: TGTGCCAGCAGCTTGTCAGTGGACAATGAGCAGTTCTTC.